This T cell receptor (beta chain) was found in a study of T cells in Graves' hyperthyroidism and ophthalmopathy. Study as a whole: Peripheral blood specimens were obtained at initial diagnosis, prior to any treatment.

The CDR3 regions of TCR beta were amplified from RNA transcripts. A first-round RT-PCR of the TCR CDR3 used the HTBI primer set. TCRdb itself ran the multiplex PCR reads through MiXCR, one entry per CDR3 protein. The sample has hundreds of thousands of distinct CDR3 sequences; under 25% are singletons. This clonotype has a handful of counts. Diagnoses used clinical symptoms, serum thyroxine and TRAb, thyroid ultrasound and orbital computed tomography. The CDR3 loop spans 15 amino acids. Trimming took 2 bases from V and 0 from J, leaving 10 bases between them. Germline CDR1 reads SGHTA; CDR2 reads FQGTGA.

The V gene is TRBV7-3, the J gene TRBJ1-1; D might be TRBD1 (6 bases). What was sequenced was blood. The origin of this receptor is a woman in her seventies with Graves' ophthalmopathy. This CDR3 reads CASSLQGTLNTEAFF. Written as DNA, the CDR3 is TGTGCCAGCAGCTTACAAGGGACATTGAACACTGAAGCTTTCTTT.